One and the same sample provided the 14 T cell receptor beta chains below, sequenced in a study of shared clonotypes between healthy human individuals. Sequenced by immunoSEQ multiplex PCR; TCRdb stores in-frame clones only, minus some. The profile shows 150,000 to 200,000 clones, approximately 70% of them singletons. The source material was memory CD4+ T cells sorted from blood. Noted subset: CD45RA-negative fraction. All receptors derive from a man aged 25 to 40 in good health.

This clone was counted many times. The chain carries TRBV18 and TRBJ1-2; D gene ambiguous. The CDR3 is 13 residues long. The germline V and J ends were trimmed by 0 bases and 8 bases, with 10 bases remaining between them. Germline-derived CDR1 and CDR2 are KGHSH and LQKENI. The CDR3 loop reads CASSPPDLRGYTF. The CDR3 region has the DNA TGTGCCAGCTCACCACCTGACTTGCGGGGCTACACCTTC.

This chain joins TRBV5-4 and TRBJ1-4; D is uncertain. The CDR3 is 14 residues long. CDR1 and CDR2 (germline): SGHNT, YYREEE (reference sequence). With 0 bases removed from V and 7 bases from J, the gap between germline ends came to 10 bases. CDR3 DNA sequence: TGTGCCAGCAGCTTGGAACAGTTTGGTGAAAAACTGTTTTTT. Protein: CASSLEQFGEKLFF. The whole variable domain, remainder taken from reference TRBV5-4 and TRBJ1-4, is ETGVTQSPTHLIKTRGQQVTLRCSSQSGHNTVSWYQQALGQGPQFIFQYYREEENGRGNFPPRFSGLQFPNYSSELNVNALELDDSALYLCASSLEQFGEKLFFGSGTQLSVL.

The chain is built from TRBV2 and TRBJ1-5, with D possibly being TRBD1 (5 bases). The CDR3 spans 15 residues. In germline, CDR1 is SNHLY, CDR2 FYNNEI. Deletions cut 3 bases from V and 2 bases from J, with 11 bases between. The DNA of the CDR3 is TGTGCCAGCAGTGATCGGGGGTCTGGCAATCAGCCCCAGCATTTT. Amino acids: CASSDRGSGNQPQHF.

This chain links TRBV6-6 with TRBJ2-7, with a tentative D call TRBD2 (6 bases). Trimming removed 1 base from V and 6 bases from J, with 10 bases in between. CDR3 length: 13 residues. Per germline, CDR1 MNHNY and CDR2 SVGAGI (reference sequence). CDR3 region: CASSYYEGGEQYF. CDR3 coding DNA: TGTGCCAGCAGTTACTACGAGGGAGGCGAGCAGTACTTC.

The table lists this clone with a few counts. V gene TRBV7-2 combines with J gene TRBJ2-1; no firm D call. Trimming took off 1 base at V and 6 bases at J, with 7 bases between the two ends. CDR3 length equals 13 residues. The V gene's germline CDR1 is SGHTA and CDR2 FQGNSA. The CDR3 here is CASSLDSPNEQFF. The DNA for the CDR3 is TGTGCCAGCAGCTTAGATTCACCCAATGAGCAGTTCTTC.

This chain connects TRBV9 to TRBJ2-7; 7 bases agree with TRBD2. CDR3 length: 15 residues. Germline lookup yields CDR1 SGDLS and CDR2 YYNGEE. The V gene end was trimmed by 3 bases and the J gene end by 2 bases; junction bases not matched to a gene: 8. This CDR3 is CASSGEGLWAYEQYF. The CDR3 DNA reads TGTGCCAGCAGCGGGGAGGGGTTATGGGCCTACGAGCAGTACTTC.

The CDR3 sequence is CASSIYGGRKFF. As DNA, the CDR3 is TGTGCCAGTAGTATTTACGGAGGGAGAAAGTTCTTC. This rearrangement joins TRBV19 to TRBJ2-1, with D tentatively TRBD2 (6 bases). The germline V gene encodes CDR1 LNHDA and CDR2 SQIVND (reference sequence). Trimming cost V 3 bases and J 14 bases, with 14 bases left between them. The CDR3 runs to 12 residues.

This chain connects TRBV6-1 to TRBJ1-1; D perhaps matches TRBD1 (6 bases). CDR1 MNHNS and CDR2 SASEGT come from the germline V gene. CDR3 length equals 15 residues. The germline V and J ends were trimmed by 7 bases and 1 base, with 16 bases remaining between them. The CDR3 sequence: CASKRLGQSNTEAFF. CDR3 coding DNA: TGTGCCAGCAAGAGGCTAGGACAGTCGAACACTGAAGCTTTCTTT.

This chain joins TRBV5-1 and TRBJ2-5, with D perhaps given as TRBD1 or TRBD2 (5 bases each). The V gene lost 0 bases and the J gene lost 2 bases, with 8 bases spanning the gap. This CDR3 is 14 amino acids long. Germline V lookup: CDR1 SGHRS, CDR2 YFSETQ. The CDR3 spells CASSLGDHQETQYF. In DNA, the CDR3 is TGCGCCAGCAGCTTGGGGGACCATCAAGAGACCCAGTACTTC.

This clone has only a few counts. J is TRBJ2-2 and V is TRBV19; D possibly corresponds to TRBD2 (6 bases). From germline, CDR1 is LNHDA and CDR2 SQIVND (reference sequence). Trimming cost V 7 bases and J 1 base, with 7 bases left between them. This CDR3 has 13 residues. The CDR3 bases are TGTGCCAGTACGGAGGGGAACACCGGGGAGCTGTTTTTT. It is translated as CASTEGNTGELFF.

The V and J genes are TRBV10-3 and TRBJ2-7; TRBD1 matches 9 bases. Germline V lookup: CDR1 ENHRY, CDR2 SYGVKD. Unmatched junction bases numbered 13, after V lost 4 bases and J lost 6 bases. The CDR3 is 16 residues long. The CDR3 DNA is TGTGCCATCAGTGGGGGCCTGGGACAGGGACGAGGCGAGCAGTACTTC. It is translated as CAISGGLGQGRGEQYF.

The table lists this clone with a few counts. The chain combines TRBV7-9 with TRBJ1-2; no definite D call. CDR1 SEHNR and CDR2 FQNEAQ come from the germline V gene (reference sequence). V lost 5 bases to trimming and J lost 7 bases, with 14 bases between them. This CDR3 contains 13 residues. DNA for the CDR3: TGTGCCAGCAGCCCCGAAGAGCTTCCTGGCTACACCTTC. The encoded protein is CASSPEELPGYTF.

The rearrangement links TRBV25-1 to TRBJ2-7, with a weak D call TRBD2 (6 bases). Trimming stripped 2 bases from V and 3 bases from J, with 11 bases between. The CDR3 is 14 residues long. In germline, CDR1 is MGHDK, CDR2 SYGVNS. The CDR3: CASSEPGELYEQYF. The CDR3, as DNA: TGTGCCAGCAGTGAACCGGGGGAACTCTACGAGCAGTACTTC.

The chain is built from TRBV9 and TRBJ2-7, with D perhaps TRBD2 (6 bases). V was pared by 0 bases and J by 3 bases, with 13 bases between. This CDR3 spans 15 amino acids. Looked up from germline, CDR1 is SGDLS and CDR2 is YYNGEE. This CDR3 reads CASSVGSGVYYEQYF. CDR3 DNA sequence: TGTGCCAGCAGCGTAGGATCGGGGGTTTACTACGAGCAGTACTTC.